These 20 T cell receptor beta chains were sequenced from one sample in a study of regulatory T cells in long-lasting Graves disease. Time point meaning: newly diagnosed GD, antithyroid drugs for less than 3 months. Construction of the TCR library relied on RNA isolated from PBMCs. Investigators prepared the TCR beta libraries by applying iRepertoire HTBI primers and Arm-PCR of CDR3 regions. In TCRdb, the multiplex PCR reads were re-called with MiXCR into one record per CDR3 protein. This table holds over 500,000 distinct CDR3 sequences, approximately 15% found once. Another study also made use of these data, one on T cells in Graves' hyperthyroidism and ophthalmopathy.

The specimen was peripheral blood mononuclear cells (PBMCs), collected at new diagnosis, from a patient treated with antithyroid drugs. These receptors were taken from a woman younger than 45 with Graves disease.

This clonotype was observed many times. J is TRBJ1-2 and V is TRBV28; D is ambiguous. Germline assignment: CDR1 MDHEN and CDR2 SYDVKM. This CDR3 region has 15 residues. Trimming shortened V by 6 bases and J by 6 bases, and 20 bases separated the two germline ends. CDR3 bases: TGTGCCAGCAGCCCTATGTCGTACACCACGCATGGCTACACCTTC. Amino acids: CASSPMSYTTHGYTF.

V gene TRBV19 combines with J gene TRBJ2-7; no clear D. The germline CDR1 and CDR2 sequences are LNHDA and SQIVND (reference sequence). V was cut by 3 bases and J by 0 bases, with 6 bases left in between. The CDR3 runs to 13 residues. The CDR3 coding sequence is TGTGCCAGTAGTATGGAGAACTCCTACGAGCAGTACTTC. Residues: CASSMENSYEQYF.

This CDR3 reads CSAKLSRSETQYF. For the CDR3, the DNA is TGCAGTGCTAAACTCAGTAGAAGTGAGACCCAGTACTTC. This chain links TRBV20-1 with TRBJ2-5; D is unresolved. Germline V CDR1 and CDR2: DFQATT, SNEGSKA (reference sequence). CDR3 length: 13 residues. Between the trimmed V and J ends, which lost 4 bases and 5 bases, there was a span of 14 bases.

Concerning this clonotype itself: A much larger clonotype is one base distant, so this may be a read error. The chain carries TRBV20-1 and TRBJ2-1, with TRBD2 as a possible D gene (6 bases). The germline CDR1 and CDR2 sequences are DFQATT and SNEGSKA (reference sequence). The CDR3 loop spans 12 amino acids. V was cut by 0 bases and J by 12 bases, with 12 bases left in between. The CDR3, as DNA: TGCAGTGCTAGAGATTCGGGCGGGGTGCAGTTCTTC. It translates to CSARDSGGVQFF.

This chain uses TRBV6-2 or TRBV6-3 with TRBJ1-1; 10 bases line up with TRBD1. V lost 2 bases, J lost 5 bases, and 14 bases stayed unmatched. The CDR3 contains 18 residues. CDR1 is MNHEY, CDR2 SVGEGT, per germline. Here the CDR3 reads CASSYRYAGQGGGTEAFF. The CDR3 DNA is TGTGCCAGCAGTTACCGATATGCTGGACAGGGGGGAGGAACTGAAGCTTTCTTT.

The sample holds a few counts of this clonotype. V is TRBV9 and J is TRBJ1-5, with 7 bases matching TRBD1. Germline CDR1 is SGDLS and CDR2 is YYNGEE. Trimming at V came to 0 bases and at J to 7 bases, leaving 7 bases not matched to a gene. The CDR3 has 15 residues. The CDR3 nucleotides read TGTGCCAGCAGCGTAGAAGGGACAGTGGAGCAGCCCCAGCATTTT. It yields the protein CASSVEGTVEQPQHF. Full variable domain (rest looked up from reference TRBV9 and TRBJ1-5): DSGVTQTPKHLITATGQRVTLRCSPRSGDLSVYWYQQSLDQGLQFLIQYYNGEERAKGNILERFSAQQFPDLHSELNLSSLELGDSALYFCASSVEGTVEQPQHFGDGTRLSIL.

J is TRBJ2-3 and V is TRBV3-1, with TRBD2 matching 7 bases. Germline V gives CDR1 LGHDT, CDR2 YNNKEL (reference sequence). There are 22 residues in the CDR3. The CDR3 reads CSPSHGSISGWLREFNTDTQYF. Written as DNA, the CDR3 is TGTTCTCCGAGCCACGGTTCCATCTCGGGGTGGTTGCGGGAGTTTAACACAGATACGCAGTATTTT.

This clonotype has ten or more counts. V is TRBV29-1 and J is TRBJ1-1, with 8 bases matching TRBD1. Germline V gives CDR1 SQVTM, CDR2 ANQGSEA. V lost 7 bases and J lost 11; bases outside the gene matches: 6. The CDR3 extends over 10 amino acids. The CDR3 DNA follows: TGCAGCGGTCAACAGGGGGTCGCTTTCTTT. This translates into CSGQQGVAFF.

This clonotype occurred many times. The chain has TRBV11-2 and TRBJ2-1; 10 nucleotides match TRBD2. CDR1 SGHAT and CDR2 FQNNGV come from the germline V gene. The CDR3 has 15 residues. V lost 1 base to trimming and J lost 5 bases; unmatched junction nucleotides: 2. CDR3 nucleotide sequence: TGTGCCAGCAGCTTAGGCACTAGCGGGGACAATGAGCAGTTCTTC. Protein: CASSLGTSGDNEQFF.

In its sample, this clonotype was seen many times. The chain links TRBV12-3 or TRBV12-4 to TRBJ2-3; unclear D gene. Trimming cost V 8 bases and J 6 bases, with 15 bases left between them. The CDR3 sequence is 13 residues long. CDR3 sequence: CASCEKFVDTQYF. In DNA, the CDR3 is TGTGCCAGCTGTGAAAAATTTGTGGATACGCAGTATTTT.

This sequence joins TRBV11-2 and TRBJ2-2, with D perhaps TRBD2 (6 bases). There are 15 residues in the CDR3. Germline loops: CDR1 SGHAT, CDR2 FQNNGV. Trimming pared 6 bases from V and 5 bases from J, leaving 16 bases between. CDR3 nucleotides: TGTGCCAGCAGTACCACGACTAGACAGACCGGGGAGCTGTTTTTT. The encoded protein is CASSTTTRQTGELFF.

This clonotype came up a few times. DNA of the CDR3: TGTGCCAGCAGATCGCTAGCCAGCACAGATACGCAGTATTTT. It is translated as CASRSLASTDTQYF. This sequence joins TRBV6-1 and TRBJ2-3, with D tentatively TRBD2 (5 bases). This CDR3 region has 14 residues. Germline CDR1 reads MNHNS; CDR2 reads SASEGT. The V and J ends lost 6 bases and 0 bases respectively, with 10 bases between them.

The chain has TRBV12-3 or TRBV12-4 and TRBJ2-2, with D uncertain. The CDR3 has 15 amino acids. V was pared by 6 bases and J by 1 base, with 12 bases between. The CDR3 protein is CASSSPHMNTGELFF. DNA for the CDR3: TGTGCCAGCAGCTCTCCTCATATGAACACCGGGGAGCTGTTTTTT.

Details on this clonotype: A much larger clone sits a single nucleotide away, making a read error possible. The chain has TRBV6-1 and TRBJ1-5, with TRBD1 matching over 7 bases. In germline, CDR1 is MNHNS, CDR2 SASEGT. V lost 2 bases, J lost 9 bases, and 10 bases stayed unmatched. The CDR3 has 15 residues. The CDR3 is CASSEYRGGGRPQHF. The CDR3 nucleotides are TGTGCCAGCAGTGAATACAGGGGAGGAGGTCGGCCCCAGCATTTT.

This clonotype was detected a few times. The chain is built from TRBV3-1 and TRBJ2-1; D is possibly TRBD2 (5 bases). CDR1 and CDR2 (germline): LGHDT, YNNKEL (reference sequence). V lost 0 bases and J 4 bases, leaving 10 bases between the germline ends. CDR3 length: 15 residues. The DNA of the CDR3 is TGTGCCAGCAGCCAAGATCCACTAGAATACAATGAGCAGTTCTTC. Amino acid sequence: CASSQDPLEYNEQFF.

This clonotype has just a few counts. The genes are TRBV9 and TRBJ2-3; D ambiguous. Germline V gives CDR1 SGDLS, CDR2 YYNGEE. This CDR3 has 16 residues. Trimming stripped 0 bases from V and 0 bases from J, with 11 bases between. The CDR3 coding sequence is TGTGCCAGCAGCGTAGCATTCGCGGATAGCACAGATACGCAGTATTTT. It translates to CASSVAFADSTDTQYF.

This clonotype was found many times. CDR3 in DNA: TGTGCCAGCAGTGCATCCGGGACAGTTATCGGCAATGAGCAGTTCTTC. Its protein is CASSASGTVIGNEQFF. The J gene is TRBJ2-1, the V gene TRBV6-1; 7 positions agree with TRBD1. Germline CDR1 MNHNS, CDR2 SASEGT. The CDR3 length is 16 residues. J gave up 6 bases and V 4 bases, and 12 bases lay outside the gene matches.

This clonotype was detected only a few times. The chain recombines TRBV6-1 with TRBJ1-2; 9 bases are a match to TRBD1. The CDR3 runs to 15 residues. Trimming at V came to 10 bases and at J to 7 bases, leaving 16 bases not matched to a gene. Germline V CDR1 and CDR2: MNHNS, SASEGT. The CDR3 region is CAISTTAGTGSGYTF. As DNA, the CDR3 is TGTGCCATCTCGACCACTGCCGGGACAGGGTCTGGCTACACCTTC.

This clonotype has ten or more counts. The rearrangement links TRBV11-2 to TRBJ2-7; 11 bases map to TRBD2. Trimming removed 7 bases from V and 4 bases from J; junction bases left unmatched: 6. The CDR3 covers 14 residues. Per the germline V gene, CDR1 is SGHAT and CDR2 is FQNNGV. The CDR3 here is CASTRGLADYEQYF. CDR3 sequence (DNA): TGTGCCAGCACCCGGGGACTAGCGGATTACGAGCAGTACTTC.

This clonotype was seen repeatedly, ten times or more. This chain uses TRBV6-8 with TRBJ1-1; D may be TRBD1 (6 bases). The V end lost 5 bases, the J end lost 5 bases, and 15 bases lay between the germline ends. The CDR3 extends over 14 amino acids. CDR1 and CDR2 from the germline V gene are MNHGY and SAAAGT. The CDR3 DNA sequence: TGTGCCAGCAGTCCCAAGTGGACAGTTACTGAAGCTTTCTTT. Its protein product is CASSPKWTVTEAFF.